This TCR beta chain was sequenced in a study of shared T cell receptors in the human thymus. Here immunoSEQ multiplex PCR was the method, and the copy in TCRdb shows in-frame clones only, minus some. The data contain about 610,000 clones, around 89% of them singletons. Trimming cost V 3 bases and J 5 bases, with 14 bases left between them. Germline lookup yields CDR1 SGHTA and CDR2 FQGNSA. The CDR3 is 14 amino acids. These same data were also listed under a study on human thymus T cells. In that study: Thymic tissue was derived from resections collected during corrective heart surgery. There were highly overlapping thymic repertoires among unrelated individuals, as related research reported.

The chain links TRBV7-2 to TRBJ2-7, with D maybe TRBD2 (6 bases). The sample taken for sequencing was thymocytes. This sequence originates from a boy under two years old with a congenital heart defect. CDR3 in amino acids: CASSFRAGLHEQYF. CDR3 DNA: TGTGCCAGCAGCTTCCGGGCGGGATTGCACGAGCAGTACTTC.